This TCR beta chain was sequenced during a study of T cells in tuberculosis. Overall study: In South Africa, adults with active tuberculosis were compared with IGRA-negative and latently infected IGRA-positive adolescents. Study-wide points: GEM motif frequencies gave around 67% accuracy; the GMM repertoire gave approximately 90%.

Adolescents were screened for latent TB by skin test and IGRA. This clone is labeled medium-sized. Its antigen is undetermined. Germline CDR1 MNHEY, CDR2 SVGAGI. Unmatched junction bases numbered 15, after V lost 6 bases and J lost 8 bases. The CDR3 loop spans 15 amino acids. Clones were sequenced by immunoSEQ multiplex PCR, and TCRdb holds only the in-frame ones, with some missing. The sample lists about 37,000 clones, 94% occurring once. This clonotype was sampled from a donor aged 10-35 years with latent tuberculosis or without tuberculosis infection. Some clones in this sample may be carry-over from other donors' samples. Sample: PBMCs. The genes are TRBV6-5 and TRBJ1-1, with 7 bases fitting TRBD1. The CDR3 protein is CASRPTGPGGTEAFF. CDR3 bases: TGTGCCAGCAGACCGACAGGGCCAGGAGGAACAGAAGCTTTCTTT.